This T cell receptor beta chain was retrieved from a study of Ad26.COV2.S vaccination and SARS-CoV-2 variants. Treatment noted: 15 to 20 received Ad26.COV2.S at low or high dose, single or two shots; about five received placebo; per-sample allocation not given. The samples date from day 63 after the first vaccine or placebo injection. Findings and caveats of the study: Whether participants received vaccine or placebo, their non-spike TCR breadth was similar.

This clone occurred once. Its antigen is as yet unknown. V shed 3 bases, J shed 5 bases, and the junction held 4 bases outside the gene matches. This CDR3 comprises 14 residues. CDR1 is LNHNV and CDR2 is YYDKDF in the germline V gene (reference sequence). Clones were sequenced by immunoSEQ multiplex PCR, and TCRdb holds only the in-frame ones, with some missing. In the table there are about 470,000 clones, 90% of which are singletons. The TCR comes from a person between 18 and 60 years old who received the Ad26.COV2.S COVID-19 vaccine or a placebo. This material consisted of peripheral blood, taken in a trial of Ad26.COV2.S vaccine versus placebo. The rearrangement uses TRBV15 and TRBJ2-5; TRBD2 matches 9 bases. CDR3 sequence: CATSRMTSGETQYF. The CDR3 nucleotides read TGTGCCACCAGCAGGATGACTAGCGGCGAGACCCAGTACTTC. Full variable domain (missing parts from reference TRBV15 and TRBJ2-5): DAMVIQNPRYQVTQFGKPVTLSCSQTLNHNVMYWYQQKSSQAPKLLFHYYDKDFNNEADTPDNFQSRRPNTSFCFLDIRSPGLGDTAMYLCATSRMTSGETQYFGPGTRLLVL.